This TCR beta chain was captured in a study of CD4+ T cells in melanoma. Points from the study as a whole: A reported correlation linked neoantigen-specific CD4+ T cells to CD8+, macrophage and B cell function. Neoantigen-specific CD4+ T cells in melanoma reportedly had diverse differentiation states.

To note about this clone: Its target is unknown.

The data were produced by immunoSEQ multiplex PCR, yet TCRdb's version contains in-frame clones alone and is incomplete. The sample contains 4,000 to 5,000 clones, about 61% of which appear only once. The CDR3 sequence is 16 residues long. Germline CDR1 reads KGHSH; CDR2 reads LQKENI. V dropped 2 bases and J dropped 6; count of bases not matched to a gene: 10. The source material was cells from a culture (not recorded whether cultured in vitro). The chain couples TRBV18 to TRBJ2-1; 7 bases line up with TRBD1. The receptor was isolated from a human donor with melanoma. This CDR3 is CASSPKFPGTVNEQFF. The CDR3 nucleotides are TGTGCCAGCTCACCAAAATTCCCCGGGACAGTCAATGAGCAGTTCTTC.